The rows below give T cell receptor beta chains drawn from one sample of a study of cytomegalovirus exposure and HLA in healthy donors. Repertoires were generated with immunoSEQ multiplex PCR, while TCRdb's copy carries only in-frame clones and drops some. Of about 160,000 clones in the sample, roughly 79% were seen once. Sequencing input: PBMCs. The source of these receptors is a middle-aged woman in good health and CMV-seronegative. Each CDR3 is given with its conserved first and last residue. Each record gives: D gene, clone size, J gene, V gene, CDR3 protein, CDR3 DNA. D genes are given only for firm matches. Some rows mark clone size as missing; the rest say once, few, many or name a class of expanded clone.

D gene: .; clone size: .; J gene: TRBJ2-5; V gene: TRBV11-2; CDR3 protein: CASSSWGVGETQYF; CDR3 DNA: TGTGCCAGCAGCTCCTGGGGGGTAGGGGAGACCCAGTACTTC
D gene: .; clone size: once; J gene: TRBJ2-5; V gene: TRBV13; CDR3 protein: CASAGGQETQYF; CDR3 DNA: TGTGCCAGCGCTGGGGGGCAAGAGACCCAGTACTTC
D gene: .; clone size: .; J gene: TRBJ2-3; V gene: TRBV7-3; CDR3 protein: CASSFSGVLTDTQYF; CDR3 DNA: TGTGCCAGCAGCTTCTCGGGAGTACTCACAGATACGCAGTATTTT
D gene: .; clone size: .; J gene: TRBJ2-5; V gene: TRBV18; CDR3 protein: CASSPPSRPETQYF; CDR3 DNA: TGTGCCAGCTCACCACCGTCCAGGCCAGAGACCCAGTACTTC
D gene: .; clone size: .; J gene: TRBJ2-7; V gene: TRBV28; CDR3 protein: CASSLVLARAEQYF; CDR3 DNA: TGTGCCAGCAGTTTAGTTCTAGCGAGGGCCGAGCAGTACTTC
D gene: TRBD1; clone size: .; J gene: TRBJ2-7; V gene: TRBV13; CDR3 protein: CASSSRGTGQWVGF; CDR3 DNA: TGTGCCAGCTCCTCCCGGGGGACAGGGCAATGGGTAGGCTTC
D gene: .; clone size: .; J gene: TRBJ2-6; V gene: TRBV7-6; CDR3 protein: CASSLLSSGANVLTF; CDR3 DNA: TGTGCCAGCAGCTTACTAAGCTCTGGGGCCAACGTCCTGACTTTC
D gene: .; clone size: .; J gene: TRBJ2-3; V gene: TRBV27; CDR3 protein: CASTYGGRTDTQYF; CDR3 DNA: TGTGCCAGCACTTATGGGGGCCGCACGGATACGCAGTATTTT
D gene: TRBD1; clone size: .; J gene: TRBJ1-4; V gene: TRBV27; CDR3 protein: CASSFLRGQGRKVNEKLFF; CDR3 DNA: TGTGCCAGCAGTTTCCTGAGGGGACAGGGAAGGAAGGTTAATGAAAAACTGTTTTTT
D gene: TRBD1; clone size: .; J gene: TRBJ1-1; V gene: TRBV10-3; CDR3 protein: CAINRDRGSGTEAFF; CDR3 DNA: TGTGCCATCAACCGGGACAGGGGGTCCGGCACTGAAGCTTTCTTT
D gene: .; clone size: .; J gene: TRBJ2-1; V gene: TRBV5-1; CDR3 protein: CASSSPGHRSNEQFF; CDR3 DNA: TGCGCCAGCAGCTCGCCCGGTCACAGGAGTAATGAGCAGTTCTTC
D gene: .; clone size: .; J gene: TRBJ1-3; V gene: TRBV29-1; CDR3 protein: CSVEGDSGNTIYF; CDR3 DNA: TGCAGCGTTGAGGGCGACTCTGGAAACACCATATATTTT
D gene: .; clone size: few; J gene: TRBJ1-5; V gene: TRBV18; CDR3 protein: CASSPGGNQPQHF; CDR3 DNA: TGTGCCAGCTCACCGGGCGGGAATCAGCCCCAGCATTTT
D gene: TRBD2; clone size: few; J gene: TRBJ2-1; V gene: TRBV19; CDR3 protein: CASRGRADEQFF; CDR3 DNA: TGTGCCAGTAGAGGGAGGGCGGATGAGCAGTTCTTC
D gene: .; clone size: .; J gene: TRBJ2-1; V gene: TRBV30; CDR3 protein: CAWSGPLYTERTLSYNEQFF; CDR3 DNA: TGTGCCTGGAGTGGACCCCTCTATACTGAGCGCACCCTCTCCTACAATGAGCAGTTCTTC
D gene: TRBD1; clone size: .; J gene: TRBJ1-3; V gene: TRBV2; CDR3 protein: CASSLGQSGNTIYF; CDR3 DNA: TGTGCCAGCAGTTTGGGACAGTCTGGAAACACCATATATTTT
D gene: TRBD2; clone size: .; J gene: TRBJ2-3; V gene: TRBV9; CDR3 protein: CASSDEGLSQYF; CDR3 DNA: TGTGCCAGCAGCGACGAGGGACTATCGCAGTATTTT
D gene: .; clone size: .; J gene: TRBJ1-1; V gene: TRBV2; CDR3 protein: CASREAGTGMNTEAFF; CDR3 DNA: TGTGCCAGCAGGGAGGCGGGAACGGGCATGAACACTGAAGCTTTCTTT
D gene: TRBD2; clone size: .; J gene: TRBJ2-2; V gene: TRBV6-5; CDR3 protein: CASSYGLAVNTGELFF; CDR3 DNA: TGTGCCAGCAGTTACGGACTAGCGGTCAACACCGGGGAGCTGTTTTTT
D gene: .; clone size: .; J gene: TRBJ2-1; V gene: TRBV30; CDR3 protein: CAWSVAASVVNEQFF; CDR3 DNA: TGTGCCTGGAGTGTAGCGGCAAGCGTAGTCAATGAGCAGTTCTTC
D gene: .; clone size: .; J gene: TRBJ1-5; V gene: TRBV7-8; CDR3 protein: CASSSLGGGNQPQHF; CDR3 DNA: TGTGCCAGCAGCTCCCTAGGGGGGGGGAATCAGCCCCAGCATTTT
D gene: .; clone size: .; J gene: TRBJ2-5; V gene: TRBV5-1; CDR3 protein: CASSLATGQETQYF; CDR3 DNA: TGCGCCAGCAGCTTGGCAACAGGGCAAGAGACCCAGTACTTC
D gene: TRBD1; clone size: .; J gene: TRBJ2-2; V gene: TRBV2; CDR3 protein: CASSVGQGALGTGELFF; CDR3 DNA: TGTGCCAGCAGTGTAGGACAGGGGGCTTTGGGCACCGGGGAGCTGTTTTTT